The subject of this entry is one TCR beta chain. This sample was included in a study of blood T cell repertoires in COVID-19. Study information: The origin of the acute and convalescent COVID-19 samples was the United States, Italy and Spain. Sources were T cells, B-cell-depleted T cells, or PBMCs; the material itself was cDNA or gDNA.

One Seattle source followed patients from active infection through their disease course. Germline V gives CDR1 LGHNT, CDR2 FRNRAP. The CDR3 sequence is 14 residues long. Trimming took 5 bases from V and 1 from J, leaving 11 bases between them. Authors' processing steps: The authors estimated nucleated cell counts from reference gene primer amplification. The protocol was immunoSEQ multiplex PCR, while the TCRdb copy is restricted to in-frame clones and leaves out a portion. V, J and clone size reflect that table, while D and trimming were determined from the DNA. The repertoire holds 300,000 to 350,000 clones, with roughly nine tenths as singletons.

The sequence was collected from a woman in her sixties with COVID-19, enrolled during active disease. V is TRBV12-5 and J is TRBJ1-1, with D uncertain. The source material was peripheral blood. In DNA form, the CDR3 reads TGTGCTAGTGGTCCCTTCCCCGGGAACACTGAAGCTTTCTTT. Its protein product is CASGPFPGNTEAFF.